The following is a TCR beta chain sequence with its context. In germline, CDR1 is SGDLS, CDR2 YYNGEE. CDR3 length: 13 residues. The V segment lost 4 bases and the J segment 9 bases; nucleotides outside the gene matches: 7. This entry belongs to a study of blood T cell repertoires in COVID-19. The wider study: Collection of acute and convalescent COVID-19 samples took place in the United States, Italy and Spain.

Methods used by the authors: Reference gene primer amplification yielded estimated nucleated cell counts. Sequencing used immunoSEQ multiplex PCR; TCRdb keeps in-frame clones, though not all of them. The V and J calls and clone size come from that table; D and trimming were worked out from the DNA. Of about 100,000 clones in the sample, 92% are singletons; the top ten hold approximately 5.1%. This clonotype originated in a man in his 70s with acute or convalescent COVID-19. This chain links TRBV9 with TRBJ2-1, with 7 bases identical to TRBD2. The material sequenced was peripheral blood. The CDR3 DNA reads TGTGCCAGCAGCACCGGGACTACTGGTGAGCAGTTCTTC. Its protein is CASSTGTTGEQFF.